This TCR beta chain was observed in a study of T cell repertoires in cytomegalovirus infection. The overall study: Public TCR beta signatures provided an indication of both CMV infection and a matching HLA type. Overall study results and limits: Public TCR beta family frequency separated CMV-and-HLA carriers, including in an independent cohort. HLA-C-restricted TCR beta clonotypes specific for CMV led the ex vivo response.

TCRdb independently ran MiXCR on the reads; one entry per CDR3 protein. The repertoire holds around 300,000 distinct CDR3 sequences, with 9.5% as singletons. Looked up from germline, CDR1 is MGHRA and CDR2 is YSYEKL. The V end lost 4 bases, the J end lost 0 bases, and 12 bases lay between the germline ends. The CDR3 has 15 residues. As for this clonotype: Its antigen is unidentified.

The V and J genes are TRBV4-1 and TRBJ1-2; D ambiguous. The specimen was PBMCs. The clonotype originates from a human donor in good health (CMV status not recorded). Some clones in this sample may be carry-over from other donors' samples. The CDR3 protein is CASSPSEDPNYGYTF. The CDR3 DNA reads as TGCGCCAGCAGCCCCTCGGAAGACCCTAACTATGGCTACACCTTC.